The 17 T cell receptor beta chains in this list originate from one sample, sequenced in a study of OX40 agonist ivuxolimab in advanced cancers. Profiled with immunoSEQ multiplex PCR; TCRdb holds only in-frame clones, not every one. This sample yields around 80,000 clones, of which approximately 86% are seen a single time; roughly 2.5% belongs to the top ten. Specimen: CD4+ or CD8+ T cells sorted from blood, collected in a trial of the OX40 agonist ivuxolimab. The source is an adult with an advanced solid tumor such as melanoma, head and neck, liver or kidney cancer.

The CDR3 reads CAFYPGLATKTQYF. The CDR3 DNA follows: TGTGCCTTCTATCCGGGACTAGCGACGAAGACCCAGTACTTC. The genes are TRBV30 and TRBJ2-5; the match to TRBD2 covers 10 bases. Germline loops: CDR1 GTSNPN, CDR2 SVGIG (reference sequence). The CDR3 has 14 residues. V gave up 7 bases and J gave up 6 bases; unmatched junction bases: 11. Full variable domain (missing parts from reference TRBV30 and TRBJ2-5): SQTIHQWPATLVQPVGSPLSLECTVEGTSNPNLYWYRQAAGRGLQLLFYSVGIGQISSEVPQNLSASRPQDRQFILSSKKLLLSDSGFYLCAFYPGLATKTQYFGPGTRLLVL.

The rearrangement links TRBV6-5 to TRBJ1-2, with a possible D match to TRBD1 (5 bases). V was trimmed by 1 base and J by 8 bases, leaving 11 bases between them. This CDR3 is built from 13 residues. Germline V gives CDR1 MNHEY, CDR2 SVGAGI. Written as DNA, the CDR3 is TGTGCCAGCAGTTACTTGGGGGGGTCCGGCTACACCTTC. Its protein product is CASSYLGGSGYTF.

The CDR3 DNA is TGTGCCAGCAGCGTAGCCGACAGGCTTTATAATTCACCCCTCCACTTT. This codes for CASSVADRLYNSPLHF. This rearrangement joins TRBV9 to TRBJ1-6; D may be TRBD1 (6 bases). This CDR3 is built from 16 residues. Trimming removed 0 bases from V and 4 bases from J, with 11 bases in between. Germline CDR1 SGDLS, CDR2 YYNGEE.

The rearrangement uses TRBV29-1 and TRBJ1-1; D is unclear. The germline V gene encodes CDR1 SQVTM and CDR2 ANQGSEA. The V end lost 6 bases, the J end lost 2 bases, and 10 bases lay between the germline ends. This CDR3 has 12 amino acids. CDR3 in DNA: TGCAGCGTCAAGGTACACAACACTGAAGCTTTCTTT. This encodes CSVKVHNTEAFF.

The chain is built from TRBV5-1 and TRBJ1-1, with D maybe TRBD1 (5 bases). The CDR3 runs to 13 residues. CDR1 SGHRS and CDR2 YFSETQ come from the germline V gene. Trimming left V 7 bases short and J 5 bases short, with 15 bases between. CDR3 sequence (DNA): TGCGCCAGCCGTGAAGGGACGGGGACTGAAGCTTTCTTT. Translated, it gives CASREGTGTEAFF.

The chain couples TRBV27 to TRBJ2-5; a weak D match, TRBD2 (6 bases). Germline CDR1 reads MNHEY; CDR2 reads SMNVEV (reference sequence). This CDR3 spans 12 amino acids. The V and J ends lost 6 bases and 4 bases respectively, with 9 bases between them. CDR3 amino acids: CASRQGGETQYF. CDR3 sequence (DNA): TGTGCCAGCAGGCAGGGAGGAGAGACCCAGTACTTC.

This clone was recorded a few times. The chain has TRBV10-2 and TRBJ1-4; possible D gene TRBD1, 5 bases. The CDR3 consists of 15 residues. Deletions cut 3 bases from V and 2 bases from J, with 10 bases between. Germline CDR1 reads WSHSY; CDR2 reads SAAADI. CDR3 protein: CASSDIGATNEKLFF. DNA of the CDR3: TGCGCCAGCAGTGATATTGGGGCTACTAATGAAAAACTGTTTTTT.

The chain couples TRBV28 to TRBJ2-4, with D tentatively TRBD1 or TRBD2 (5 bases each). CDR3 size: 15 residues. V dropped 4 bases and J dropped 0 bases, with 10 bases sitting between them. The germline gives CDR1 MDHEN, CDR2 SYDVKM. Here the CDR3 DNA reads TGTGCCAGCAGTTCCTCCGGGACAGCCAAAAACATTCAGTACTTC. Translation: CASSSSGTAKNIQYF.

The CDR3 sequence is CASSTDSYTEAFF. The DNA of the CDR3 is TGCGCCAGCAGCACGGACAGTTACACTGAAGCTTTCTTT. V gene TRBV5-1 combines with J gene TRBJ1-1; TRBD1 might be the D (6 bases). Germline-derived CDR1 and CDR2 are SGHRS and YFSETQ. V dropped 4 bases and J dropped 3 bases, with 10 bases sitting between them. This CDR3 spans 13 amino acids.

The chain recombines TRBV10-3 with TRBJ2-5; 8 bases fit TRBD2. J lost 5 bases, V lost 7 bases, and 12 bases had no gene match. CDR1 is ENHRY and CDR2 is SYGVKD in the germline V gene. The CDR3 consists of 15 residues. Here the CDR3 reads CAINRNGGAEETQYF. DNA of the CDR3: TGTGCCATCAATCGGAACGGGGGGGCCGAGGAGACCCAGTACTTC.

The chain recombines TRBV4-1 with TRBJ2-7, with 7 bases that match TRBD1. From germline, CDR1 is MGHRA and CDR2 YSYEKL. The CDR3 is 19 amino acids. The J segment lost 3 bases and the V segment lost 0 bases, leaving 17 bases of the junction unmatched. CDR3 in amino acids: CASSQDGTRGTAVGYEQYF. CDR3 nucleotides: TGCGCCAGCAGCCAAGATGGGACCAGAGGGACAGCGGTTGGCTACGAGCAGTACTTC.

This chain uses TRBV7-3 with TRBJ1-1, with 9 bases fitting TRBD1. The CDR3 runs to 14 residues. CDR1 and CDR2 from the germline V gene are SGHTA and FQGTGA. V lost 1 base, J lost 5 bases, and 2 bases stayed unmatched. CDR3 sequence reads: CASSLKQGATEAFF. The CDR3 DNA is TGTGCCAGCAGCTTAAAACAGGGGGCAACTGAAGCTTTCTTT.

Comments on this clone: Relative to the germline gene, one junction end is altered; a read error may explain this. The chain couples TRBV4-3 to TRBJ2-7, with D perhaps being TRBD1 or TRBD2 (5 bases each). Germline V gene sequence: CDR1 LGHNA, CDR2 YSLEER. The CDR3 runs to 18 residues. The CDR3 sequence: CASSQDRLGVWSSYEQHF. The CDR3 region has the DNA TGCGCCAGCAGCCAAGATCGATTGGGGGTATGGAGCTCCTACGAGCAGCACTTC.

The V gene is TRBV10-2, the J gene TRBJ1-1; D not certain. This CDR3 spans 12 amino acids. CDR1 is WSHSY and CDR2 is SAAADI in the germline V gene. The V gene lost 6 bases and the J gene lost 1 base, with 6 bases spanning the gap. The chain's CDR3 is CASRYQNTEAFF. The DNA of the CDR3 is TGCGCCAGCAGATACCAGAACACTGAAGCTTTCTTT.

This chain connects TRBV18 to TRBJ1-3; D not certain. Trimming stripped 0 bases from V and 4 bases from J, with 10 bases between. The V gene's germline CDR1 is KGHSH and CDR2 LQKENI. The CDR3 is 15 residues long. In DNA form, the CDR3 reads TGTGCCAGCTCACCACCGGGCCAGTTCGGAAACACCATATATTTT. Translated, it gives CASSPPGQFGNTIYF.

This chain joins TRBV2 and TRBJ2-2; D call uncertain. With 4 bases removed from V and 5 bases from J, the gap between germline ends came to 8 bases. Germline CDR1 reads SNHLY; CDR2 reads FYNNEI. The CDR3 covers 13 residues. CDR3 DNA sequence: TGTGCCAGCAGTGGGACGGAAACCGGGGAGCTGTTTTTT. Encoded protein: CASSGTETGELFF.

This clone was picked up one time. The rearrangement uses TRBV11-2 and TRBJ1-5; 8 positions agree with TRBD1. The CDR3 loop spans 14 amino acids. Germline V gene data show CDR1 as SGHAT and CDR2 as FQNNGV. J was trimmed by 7 bases and V by 1 base; bases with no gene match: 3. The CDR3 sequence: CASSLGTGKQPQHF. As DNA, the CDR3 is TGTGCCAGCAGCTTAGGGACAGGGAAACAGCCCCAGCATTTT.